This TCR beta chain is from a study of cytomegalovirus exposure and HLA in healthy donors. As for the study in general: Of about 390 genotyped donors, around 86% grouped in the Caucasian-associated ancestry cluster.

PCR primers comprised 60 Vbeta and 13 Jbeta primers. The repertoire was sequenced with immunoSEQ multiplex PCR; TCRdb's copy has only in-frame clones and lacks some. The sample lists around 120,000 clones; over 65% were seen once. Study-wide points: In a later analysis, parvovirus B19, influenza, CMV and Epstein-Barr virus appeared linked to several top co-occurrence clusters. It was reported that the classifier diagnosed cytomegalovirus status with high specificity and sensitivity in both the original and validation cohorts.

V was pared by 3 bases and J by 6 bases, with 4 bases of the junction left unmatched. The CDR3 has 15 amino acids. Germline V gene lookup returns CDR1 SSHAT and CDR2 FNYEAQ (reference sequence). Concerning this clone itself: Its cognate antigen is unknown.

The sequence was obtained from a man aged 25-40 years in good health and CMV-seronegative. The genes are TRBV7-7 and TRBJ2-1; 11 bases agree with TRBD1. Sequenced material: PBMCs. Written as DNA, the CDR3 is TGTGCCAGCAGCTTTGGGACAGGGGGTCTCAATGAGCAGTTCTTC. It encodes CASSFGTGGLNEQFF.